Presented here are 12 T cell receptor beta chains from one specimen sequenced in a study of shared clonotypes between healthy human individuals. Clones were sequenced by immunoSEQ multiplex PCR, and TCRdb holds only the in-frame ones, with some missing. The sample consists of nearly 750,000 clones, 72% of them appearing once. The sample was memory CD4+ T cells sorted from blood. The subset is: CD45RA-negative fraction. The receptors were sampled from a woman aged 25 to 45 in good health.

The CDR3 sequence is CASSVVEWDTQYF. DNA of the CDR3: TGTGCCAGCAGCGTAGTGGAGTGGGATACGCAGTATTTT. V usage is TRBV9 and J usage is TRBJ2-3; D remains ambiguous. CDR3 length: 13 amino acids. CDR1 is SGDLS and CDR2 is YYNGEE in the germline V gene. The V and J ends lost 0 bases and 6 bases respectively, with 8 bases between them.

The gene calls are TRBV30 and TRBJ1-2; no firm D call. Trimming cost V 0 bases and J 6 bases, with 14 bases left between them. The CDR3 sequence is 14 residues long. Germline values: CDR1 GTSNPN, CDR2 SVGIG (reference sequence). In DNA, the CDR3 is TGTGCCTGGAGTGTATCCGCCAGATCCCATGGCTACACCTTC. Its protein product is CAWSVSARSHGYTF.

This clone was detected many times. The V and J genes are TRBV5-8 and TRBJ1-1, with D unresolved. This CDR3 spans 17 amino acids. Germline V lookup: CDR1 SGHTS, CDR2 YDEGEE. V was trimmed by 1 base and J by 0 bases, leaving 16 bases between them. This chain's CDR3 is CASSLWRGSVMNTEAFF. In DNA form, the CDR3 reads TGTGCCAGCAGCTTGTGGCGGGGAAGTGTGATGAACACTGAAGCTTTCTTT.

The gene calls are TRBV9 and TRBJ2-1; D unclear. Trimming took 0 bases from V and 9 from J, leaving 7 bases between them. This CDR3 spans 12 amino acids. Germline lookup yields CDR1 SGDLS and CDR2 YYNGEE. The CDR3 loop is CASSVGGIEQFF. In DNA form, the CDR3 reads TGTGCCAGCAGCGTAGGAGGAATTGAGCAGTTCTTC.

The rearrangement links TRBV7-9 to TRBJ2-7; D perhaps matches TRBD2 (5 bases). Germline CDR1 is SEHNR and CDR2 is FQNEAQ (reference sequence). V lost 1 base to trimming and J lost 3 bases, with 13 bases between them. This CDR3 spans 15 amino acids. The CDR3 sequence is CASSLDGISNYEQYF. DNA of the CDR3: TGTGCCAGCAGCTTAGACGGGATCAGCAACTACGAGCAGTACTTC.

A single count supports this clone. The rearrangement links TRBV4-1 to TRBJ2-7; TRBD2 matches 8 bases. Unmatched junction bases numbered 8, after V lost 1 base and J lost 3 bases. The CDR3 spans 16 residues. Per the germline V gene, CDR1 is MGHRA and CDR2 is YSYEKL. CDR3 residues: CASSQVIAGTGYEQYF. CDR3 sequence (DNA): TGCGCCAGCAGCCAAGTTATAGCGGGAACAGGCTACGAGCAGTACTTC.

A remark on this clone: The sample holds other DNA sequences that translate to the same CDR3. The rearrangement links TRBV5-1 to TRBJ2-1, with D maybe TRBD1 (6 bases). V was clipped by 0 bases and J by 1 base, with 8 bases between them. In germline, CDR1 is SGHRS, CDR2 YFSETQ. This CDR3 is built from 15 residues. CDR3 nucleotides: TGCGCCAGCAGCTTGGATACAGGGTCCTACAATGAGCAGTTCTTC. It is translated as CASSLDTGSYNEQFF.

This clone was found many times. Additional DNA sequences in this sample encode the identical CDR3. V gene TRBV19 combines with J gene TRBJ1-2, with TRBD1 identical over 7 bases. CDR1 is LNHDA and CDR2 is SQIVND in the germline V gene (reference sequence). The trim removed 8 bases at V and 2 bases at J, leaving 8 bases unmatched. This CDR3 contains 14 residues. The CDR3: CASSTGTENYGYTF. CDR3 DNA sequence: TGTGCCAGTTCCACCGGGACAGAAAACTATGGCTACACCTTC.

The CDR3 sequence is CASLGVTEAFF. The CDR3 nucleotides read TGTGCCAGCTTGGGGGTTACTGAAGCTTTCTTT. The rearrangement uses TRBV2 and TRBJ1-1, with D perhaps matching TRBD1 (5 bases). Germline CDR1 SNHLY, CDR2 FYNNEI. This CDR3 is 11 amino acids long. V gave up 8 bases and J gave up 5 bases, with 9 bases separating them. Full variable domain (outside the CDR3, taken from reference TRBV2 and TRBJ1-1): EPEVTQTPSHQVTQMGQEVILRCVPISNHLYFYWYRQILGQKVEFLVSFYNNEISEKSEIFDDQFSVERPDGSNFTLKIRSTKLEDSAMYFCASLGVTEAFFGQGTRLTVV.

The chain carries TRBV11-2 and TRBJ2-7; D gene uncertain. CDR1 is SGHAT and CDR2 is FQNNGV in the germline V gene. V shed 3 bases and J shed 6 bases, with 15 bases lying between them. CDR3 size: 14 residues. CDR3 loop: CASSFLAAAGEQYF. CDR3 DNA sequence: TGTGCCAGCAGCTTCCTCGCGGCGGCCGGCGAGCAGTACTTC.

This sequence joins TRBV29-1 and TRBJ2-5; TRBD2 might be the D (5 bases). V shed 6 bases and J shed 5 bases, with 16 bases lying between them. Germline values: CDR1 SQVTM, CDR2 ANQGSEA. CDR3 size: 13 residues. CDR3 sequence (DNA): TGCAGCGTGAGCCCGGGGTTGGACGAGACCCAGTACTTC. Translated: CSVSPGLDETQYF.

In the case of this clone: The same CDR3 also results from other DNA sequences found in this sample. V gene TRBV5-1 combines with J gene TRBJ2-7; TRBD2 matches at 13 bases. This CDR3 comprises 14 residues. The V gene end was trimmed by 4 bases and the J gene end by 5 bases; junction bases not matched to a gene: 3. Germline CDR1 and CDR2: SGHRS and YFSETQ. Here the CDR3 DNA reads TGCGCCAGCAGCCCAGGGACTAGCGGGAACGAGCAGTACTTC. Protein product: CASSPGTSGNEQYF.